This T cell receptor (beta chain) was captured by sequencing in a study of cytomegalovirus exposure and HLA in healthy donors. General observations from the study: Relative to the approximately 700-donor mean, N-insertions were reportedly fewer in an Asian-associated ancestry cluster in a later analysis. Later analysis suggested most CMV-associated TCR beta chains were HLA-restricted.

Looked up from germline, CDR1 is MNHEY and CDR2 is SMNVEV (reference sequence). The CDR3 loop spans 15 amino acids. V was cut by 3 bases and J by 6 bases, with 16 bases left in between. Both 60 Vbeta primers and 13 Jbeta primers went into the PCR. Sequencing was performed with immunoSEQ multiplex PCR; in TCRdb, only in-frame clones are kept and a portion is missing. The table has about 150,000 clones, 65% to 85% seen once. Turning to this clone: Its antigen is unidentified.

The clonotype was recovered from a middle-aged woman in good health and CMV-seropositive. Sequencing was carried out using PBMCs. The chain couples TRBV27 to TRBJ2-3; D is possibly TRBD2 (7 bases). As DNA, the CDR3 is TGTGCCAGCAGTTTGCAAGGGGGGGTTTTGGATACGCAGTATTTT. This gives the protein CASSLQGGVLDTQYF.